A selection of T cell receptor beta chains follows, all from one sample in a study of technical replicates of blood from a few donors. The protocol was immunoSEQ multiplex PCR, while the TCRdb copy is restricted to in-frame clones and leaves out a portion. Counted here are more than 75,000 clones, approximately 94% occurring once; the ten biggest clones make up around 0.37%. Input material: T cells isolated from PBMCs. Receptor source: a human donor in good health. The CDR3 runs from the conserved cysteine through the conserved F or W. A D gene is named only where the DNA matches it firmly. Size is omitted from some rows. Given values are once, few, many or a class for expanded clones.

clone_size	d_call	j_call	v_call	cdr3_aa	cdr3_nt
.	TRBD2	TRBJ2-3	TRBV7-3	CASSVSGTDTDTQYF	TGTGCCAGCAGCGTTAGCGGGACCGACACGGATACGCAGTATTTT
.	TRBD2	TRBJ2-7	TRBV7-2	CASIRTSGIPPDEQYF	TGTGCCAGCATCCGGACTAGCGGCATCCCCCCCGACGAGCAGTACTTC
.	TRBD2	TRBJ2-1	TRBV19	CASSLAGAYNEQFF	TGTGCCAGTAGTTTAGCGGGAGCCTACAATGAGCAGTTCTTC
.	.	TRBJ1-1	TRBV4-1	CASSQTRQFPMNTEAFF	TGCGCCAGCAGCCAAACACGACAGTTTCCCATGAACACTGAAGCTTTCTTT
once	.	TRBJ2-1	TRBV7-8	CASSTRGIALRNEQFF	TGTGCCAGCAGCACCCGGGGGATAGCCCTCCGTAATGAGCAGTTCTTC
.	.	TRBJ1-1	TRBV9	CASSVEGVGTEAFF	TGTGCCAGCAGCGTAGAAGGGGTCGGCACTGAAGCTTTCTTT
.	TRBD1	TRBJ1-2	TRBV5-1	CASSPRQGLDYGYTF	TGCGCCAGCAGCCCCCGACAGGGGTTGGACTATGGCTACACCTTC
.	TRBD1	TRBJ2-1	TRBV2	CASSVKRQGGNEQFF	TGTGCCAGCAGTGTAAAAAGACAGGGGGGAAATGAGCAGTTCTTC
.	.	TRBJ1-5	TRBV7-9	CASSLTAGIDQPQHF	TGTGCCAGCAGCTTAACGGCGGGTATAGATCAGCCCCAGCATTTT
.	.	TRBJ2-7	TRBV10-3	CAISEYTGFDGEQYF	TGTGCCATCAGTGAGTACACAGGGTTCGACGGCGAGCAGTACTTC
.	.	TRBJ1-1	TRBV5-4	CASSRNTEAFF	TGTGCCAGCAGCCGGAACACTGAAGCTTTCTTT
.	TRBD1	TRBJ1-5	TRBV5-1	CASSEGDRDQPQHF	TGCGCCAGCAGCGAGGGCGACAGGGATCAGCCCCAGCATTTT
few	.	TRBJ1-2	TRBV29-1	CSPGTFPACNYGYTF	TGCAGCCCTGGTACATTTCCCGCCTGTAACTATGGCTACACCTTC
.	.	TRBJ2-1	TRBV11-2	CASSLINSNDEQFF	TGTGCCAGCAGCTTAATTAATAGTAACGATGAGCAGTTCTTC
.	.	TRBJ1-2	TRBV6-5	CASSPLSGPYGYTF	TGTGCCAGCAGCCCTTTATCAGGGCCCTATGGCTACACCTTC
.	TRBD2	TRBJ2-7	TRBV11-2	CASSLGRTSGGSSYEQYF	TGTGCCAGCAGCTTAGGCCGGACTAGCGGGGGGAGCTCCTACGAGCAGTACTTC
.	.	TRBJ1-5	TRBV29-1	CSVEGWGGRGQPQHF	TGCAGCGTTGAAGGTTGGGGGGGCCGGGGTCAGCCCCAGCATTTT
.	.	TRBJ1-1	TRBV27	CASSLQGFTEAFF	TGTGCCAGCAGTTTACAGGGGTTTACTGAAGCTTTCTTT
.	.	TRBJ2-3	TRBV15	CATSLGRELSTDTQYF	TGTGCCACCAGCTTAGGGCGGGAATTAAGCACAGATACGCAGTATTTT
.	TRBD2	TRBJ2-7	TRBV2	CASWTSGLSYEQYF	TGTGCCAGCTGGACTAGCGGGTTGTCCTACGAGCAGTACTTC
.	TRBD1	TRBJ2-1	TRBV18	CASSPLETGSSYNEQFF	TGTGCCAGCTCACCACTAGAGACAGGGAGCTCCTACAATGAGCAGTTCTTC
.	.	TRBJ2-7	TRBV28	CASSLLVRGYEQYF	TGTGCCAGCAGTTTATTGGTCAGGGGATACGAGCAGTACTTC
.	.	TRBJ1-2	TRBV5-1	CASSLVFAADYGYTF	TGCGCCAGCAGCTTGGTTTTTGCGGCGGACTATGGCTACACCTTC
few	.	TRBJ1-2	TRBV7-2	CASSPSGNVGYTF	TGTGCCAGCAGCCCTTCAGGGAACGTGGGCTACACCTTC
.	TRBD1	TRBJ2-7	TRBV19	CASSNLGQGAYEQYF	TGTGCCAGTAGTAACCTGGGACAGGGGGCCTACGAGCAGTACTTC
.	TRBD1	TRBJ1-5	TRBV15	CATSRTGTAHSNQPQHF	TGTGCCACCAGCAGGACCGGGACAGCACATAGCAATCAGCCCCAGCATTTT
.	.	TRBJ2-2	TRBV21-1	CASSPRLGAGELFF	TGTGCCAGCAGCCCCCGGCTAGGGGCCGGGGAGCTGTTTTTT
.	.	TRBJ1-3	TRBV30	CAWSISGGNTIYF	TGTGCCTGGAGTATTAGTGGTGGAAACACCATATATTTT
.	.	TRBJ2-4	TRBV7-3	CASSFPQGRNAKNIQYF	TGTGCCAGCAGCTTCCCACAGGGGAGGAATGCCAAAAACATTCAGTACTTC
.	.	TRBJ1-5	TRBV7-2	CASSFTGQPQHF	TGTGCCAGCAGCTTCACAGGTCAGCCCCAGCATTTT
.	.	TRBJ1-5	TRBV7-9	CASSRTSGSNQPQHF	TGTGCCAGCAGTCGAACGAGCGGGAGCAATCAGCCCCAGCATTTT
.	.	TRBJ1-2	TRBV28	CASSSVENGYTF	TGTGCCAGCAGTTCGGTTGAGAATGGCTACACCTTC
.	.	TRBJ2-5	TRBV11-2	CASSLVTGRETQYF	TGTGCCAGCAGCTTAGTGACAGGTAGAGAGACCCAGTACTTC
.	TRBD1	TRBJ1-3	TRBV28	CASGSGDRRNTIYF	TGTGCCAGCGGTTCGGGGGACAGAAGAAACACCATATATTTT
.	.	TRBJ2-7	TRBV19	CASSIDRGYEQYF	TGTGCCAGTAGTATAGATCGGGGGTACGAGCAGTACTTC
.	.	TRBJ2-1	TRBV9	CASSVQKETYHNEQFF	TGTGCCAGCAGCGTACAGAAAGAGACTTATCACAATGAGCAGTTCTTC
.	.	TRBJ2-7	TRBV5-1	CASSLRGQEEYEQYF	TGCGCCAGCAGCTTGAGGGGCCAGGAAGAATACGAGCAGTACTTC
.	TRBD2	TRBJ2-5	TRBV9	CASSASGSSETQYF	TGTGCCAGCAGCGCCAGCGGGAGTAGTGAGACCCAGTACTTC
.	.	TRBJ1-4	TRBV9	CASSVGGWGIEEKLFF	TGTGCCAGCAGCGTGGGGGGTTGGGGAATCGAAGAAAAACTGTTTTTT
once	.	TRBJ2-7	TRBV7-4	CASSLDRGGRAYEQYF	TGTGCCAGCAGCTTAGACCGGGGTGGTAGAGCCTACGAGCAGTACTTC
.	TRBD1	TRBJ1-4	TRBV19	CASSGDRGGKGEKLFF	TGTGCCAGTAGTGGAGACAGGGGAGGCAAGGGTGAAAAACTGTTTTTT
.	.	TRBJ1-1	TRBV20-1	CSASRAFF	TGCAGTGCTAGCCGAGCTTTCTTT
.	.	TRBJ2-1	TRBV27	CASSFTTERPYNEQFF	TGTGCCAGCAGTTTTACTACGGAACGGCCCTACAATGAGCAGTTCTTC
.	TRBD2	TRBJ2-3	TRBV14	CASSQVVSGVPSSTDTQYF	TGTGCCAGCAGCCAAGTTGTCAGCGGGGTCCCTTCTAGCACAGATACGCAGTATTTT
.	.	TRBJ1-1	TRBV5-5	CASSLSYATEAFF	TGTGCCAGCAGCTTGTCATACGCGACTGAAGCTTTCTTT
many	TRBD2	TRBJ2-3	TRBV6-4	CASSDGTSGSTDTQYF	TGTGCCAGCAGTGACGGGACTAGCGGGAGCACAGATACGCAGTATTTT